This T cell receptor (beta chain) was found in a study of T cell changes during pregnancy in multiple sclerosis. Method: immunoSEQ multiplex PCR; TCRdb's copy keeps in-frame clones and lacks some. The top ten clones hold roughly 2% of a sample with 45,000 to 55,000 clones, approximately 90% of them seen once. V was pared by 6 bases and J by 8 bases, with 16 bases between. CDR3 length: 13 amino acids. Germline V lookup: CDR1 KGHSH, CDR2 LQKENI. Sequencing was performed on peripheral blood, taken in the first trimester of pregnancy. This rearrangement joins TRBV18 to TRBJ1-2; D not resolved. The TCR originated in a female donor with multiple sclerosis, enrolled in a pregnancy study. CDR3 coding DNA: TGTGCCAGCTCCACACGGGCGGGAGACGGCTACACCTTC. Translation: CASSTRAGDGYTF.